The next 21 T cell receptor beta chains were all read from a single sample in a study of T cell responses to AZD1222 COVID-19 vaccine. Libraries were prepared by immunoSEQ multiplex PCR; TCRdb keeps only in-frame clonotypes and omits some of them. The sample comprises roughly 160,000 clones, roughly 88% of which are singletons, and around 4.4% rests with the top ten. The sample in question was peripheral blood, obtained 28 days after the second AZD1222 dose. Receptors were obtained from an adult who received the AZD1222 COVID-19 vaccine.

This clone was counted a few times. The chain uses TRBV3-1 (or the pseudogene TRBV3-2) and TRBJ1-2, with D maybe TRBD1 (6 bases). Trimming shortened V by 9 bases and J by 7 bases, and 18 bases separated the two germline ends. This CDR3 is built from 13 residues. Germline CDR1 is LGHDT and CDR2 is YNNKEL (reference sequence). CDR3 bases: TGTGCCAGTGCGGGGGGGCGCTGGGTTGGCTACACCTTC. This sequence encodes CASAGGRWVGYTF.

The rearrangement joins TRBV29-1 to TRBJ2-2; TRBD1 is a possible D gene (5 bases). CDR1 is SQVTM and CDR2 is ANQGSEA in the germline V gene. The CDR3 contains 13 residues. Trimming removed 4 bases from V and 4 bases from J, with 10 bases in between. For the CDR3, the DNA is TGCAGCGTTGCGCAGGGCCCCACCGGGGAGCTGTTTTTT. Translating it yields CSVAQGPTGELFF.

The chain links TRBV11-2 to TRBJ1-1; no firm D call. Germline CDR1 SGHAT, CDR2 FQNNGV. V lost 1 base and J 8 bases, leaving 11 bases between the germline ends. The CDR3 length is 13 residues. The CDR3 DNA reads TGTGCCAGCAGCTTAGGGGTCACGAGGGAAGCTTTCTTT. This encodes CASSLGVTREAFF. The entire variable domain, with the rest obtained from reference TRBV11-2 and TRBJ1-1, is as follows: EAGVAQSPRYKIIEKRQSVAFWCNPISGHATLYWYQQILGQGPKLLIQFQNNGVVDDSQLPKDRFSAERLKGVDSTLKIQPAKLEDSAVYLCASSLGVTREAFFGQGTRLTVV.

The chain links TRBV23-1 to TRBJ1-5; 11 nucleotides line up with TRBD1. TRBV23-1 is treated as an ORF (open reading frame) with a function not yet certain. V trimming: 3 bases; J trimming: 11 bases; junction bases outside the gene matches: 18. The CDR3 length is 18 residues. This CDR3 is CASSHTYGQGAGIMAQHF. CDR3 DNA: TGCGCCAGCAGTCATACTTACGGACAGGGGGCTGGTATTATGGCCCAGCATTTT.

The chain employs TRBV10-3 and TRBJ2-6; unclear D gene. The CDR3 is made up of 15 amino acids. Germline V gene data show CDR1 as ENHRY and CDR2 as SYGVKD. The ends were cut back, 1 base at V and 2 bases at J, with 6 bases in the middle. As DNA, the CDR3 is TGTGCCATCAGTGAGTATGGGACTGGGGCCAACGTCCTGACTTTC. Translation gives CAISEYGTGANVLTF.

The chain employs TRBV5-6 and TRBJ2-6; 7 nucleotides line up with TRBD2. Germline V lookup: CDR1 SGHDT, CDR2 YYEEEE. The J segment lost 2 bases and the V segment lost 2 bases, leaving 7 bases of the junction unmatched. The CDR3 has 17 residues. In DNA, the CDR3 is TGTGCCAGCAGCTTTCCAGACCGGGGGGCTGGGGCCAACGTCCTGACTTTC. Residues: CASSFPDRGAGANVLTF.

The V and J genes are TRBV11-3 and TRBJ1-1, with 9 bases identical to TRBD1. The CDR3 contains 13 residues. V was clipped by 5 bases and J by 8 bases; unmatched bases: 6. The germline gives CDR1 SGHNT, CDR2 YENEEA. The CDR3 region is CASSPRTGAEAFF. Written as DNA, the CDR3 is TGTGCCAGCAGCCCCCGGACAGGGGCAGAAGCTTTCTTT.

This chain uses TRBV5-1 with TRBJ2-1; TRBD1 agrees at 7 bases. After removal of 3 bases from V and 5 bases from J, the junction contained 5 bases not matched to a gene. CDR1 SGHRS and CDR2 YFSETQ come from the germline V gene. This CDR3 spans 14 amino acids. The CDR3, as DNA: TGCGCCAGCAGCTCGGACAGGCCAAACAATGAGCAGTTCTTC. This gives the protein CASSSDRPNNEQFF.

The V gene is TRBV3-1 (or the pseudogene TRBV3-2), the J gene TRBJ2-3, with TRBD2 matching over 14 bases. The junction had 12 bases not matched to a gene; V was cut back by 6 bases and J by 4 bases. The CDR3 runs 18 residues. Germline V CDR1 and CDR2: LGHDT, YNNKEL (reference sequence). CDR3: CASSSSGTSGGRADTQYF. Written as DNA, the CDR3 is TGTGCCAGCAGTAGTTCCGGGACTAGCGGGGGTAGGGCAGATACGCAGTATTTT.

The chain carries TRBV21-1 and TRBJ1-2; no DNA check was done on the table's D call, TRBD1. TRBV21-1 is deemed a pseudogene. This CDR3 has 15 residues. The DNA for the CDR3 is TGTGCCAGCAGCAAGTCAGGGGTTCATGACTATGGCTACACCTTC. Translation gives CASSKSGVHDYGYTF.

V and J are TRBV6-5 and TRBJ2-6; D may match TRBD1 or TRBD2 (5 bases each). Trimming stripped 5 bases from V and 2 bases from J, with 10 bases between. The CDR3 length is 15 residues. In germline, CDR1 is MNHEY, CDR2 SVGAGI. CDR3 DNA sequence: TGTGCCAGCAGTCCCGGGACCGCTGGGGCCAACGTCCTGACTTTC. This gives the protein CASSPGTAGANVLTF.

For the CDR3, the DNA is TGTGCCAGCAGTGATCAGCTCTCAGGGCCCCAGCATTTT. Protein: CASSDQLSGPQHF. The V and J genes are TRBV6-1 and TRBJ1-5; unclear D gene. Germline-derived CDR1 and CDR2 are MNHNS and SASEGT. The CDR3 has 13 residues. V was clipped by 3 bases and J by 9 bases, with 12 bases between them.

The gene calls are TRBV4-3 and TRBJ1-2, with 7 bases identical to TRBD1. The CDR3 consists of 15 residues. The germline V gene encodes CDR1 LGHNA and CDR2 YSLEER. The V gene end was trimmed by 3 bases and the J gene end by 8 bases; junction bases not matched to a gene: 12. The CDR3 spells CASSQYLGGGGGYTF. The CDR3 region has the DNA TGCGCCAGCAGCCAGTATTTGGGAGGGGGCGGCGGCTACACCTTC.

The rearrangement links TRBV4-1 to TRBJ1-2, with 7 bases identical to TRBD1. The CDR3 has 15 amino acids. In germline, CDR1 is MGHRA, CDR2 YSYEKL. The V segment lost 3 bases and the J segment 3 bases; nucleotides outside the gene matches: 7. CDR3 region: CASSHTRQGDYGYTF. For the CDR3, the DNA is TGCGCCAGCAGCCATACTCGACAGGGCGACTATGGCTACACCTTC.

The chain couples TRBV6-5 to TRBJ1-6, with D uncertain. This CDR3 spans 12 amino acids. Trimming pared 6 bases from V and 0 bases from J, leaving 0 bases between. Germline V lookup: CDR1 MNHEY, CDR2 SVGAGI. CDR3 nucleotide sequence: TGTGCCAGCAGCTCCTATAATTCACCCCTCCACTTT. Protein: CASSSYNSPLHF.

The chain carries TRBV5-8 and TRBJ2-7; TRBD1 agrees at 11 bases. The germline V gene has CDR1 SGHTS and CDR2 YDEGEE. This CDR3 is 16 amino acids long. V lost 6 bases, J lost 5 bases, and 13 bases stayed unmatched. This CDR3 is CASKHQMGQGGNEQYF. CDR3 bases: TGTGCCAGCAAACATCAAATGGGACAGGGGGGTAACGAGCAGTACTTC.

The V call is TRBV27, the J call TRBJ2-5, with a tentative D call TRBD1 (5 bases). CDR1 is MNHEY and CDR2 is SMNVEV in the germline V gene (reference sequence). This CDR3 has 15 amino acids. V was clipped by 6 bases and J by 1 base, with 15 bases between them. DNA for the CDR3: TGTGCCAGCAGGACCTCCTATGGGGCCCAAGAGACCCAGTACTTC. It is translated as CASRTSYGAQETQYF.

The chain uses TRBV3-1 (or the pseudogene TRBV3-2) and TRBJ1-2, with D perhaps TRBD1 (5 bases). CDR1 LGHDT and CDR2 YNNKEL come from the germline V gene (reference sequence). CDR3 length: 16 residues. V was shortened by 1 base and J by 7 bases, with 19 bases between the two germline ends. In nucleotides, the CDR3 is TGTGCCAGCAGCCAAGGAGGTCAGGGACGGGAGGGTGGCTACACCTTC. Protein product: CASSQGGQGREGGYTF.

The chain has TRBV7-5 and TRBJ1-6. TRBV7-5 is flagged as a pseudogene. This CDR3 is built from 17 residues. This CDR3 is CARSLRAASSYNSPLHF. CDR3 in DNA: TGTGCCAGAAGCTTACGGGCAGCCAGCTCCTATAATTCACCCCTCCACTTT.

The chain couples TRBV10-1 to TRBJ1-6, with a weak D call TRBD1 (6 bases). In germline, CDR1 is WNHNN, CDR2 SYGVQD (reference sequence). Trimming removed 10 bases from V and 5 bases from J, with 21 bases in between. The length of the CDR3 is 16 residues. CDR3 amino acids: CANPAQGYRDNSPLHF. The CDR3, as DNA: TGCGCCAACCCAGCCCAAGGATACAGGGATAATTCACCCCTCCACTTT.

The rearrangement links TRBV6-5 to TRBJ1-4; 7 bases map to TRBD1. The germline V gene encodes CDR1 MNHEY and CDR2 SVGAGI. CDR3 length: 14 residues. J lost 11 bases, V lost 0 bases, and 6 bases had no gene match. Here the CDR3 DNA reads TGTGCCAGCAGTTACTCCTCGGGAGGGGGCAAACTGTTTTTT. Translated, it gives CASSYSSGGGKLFF.